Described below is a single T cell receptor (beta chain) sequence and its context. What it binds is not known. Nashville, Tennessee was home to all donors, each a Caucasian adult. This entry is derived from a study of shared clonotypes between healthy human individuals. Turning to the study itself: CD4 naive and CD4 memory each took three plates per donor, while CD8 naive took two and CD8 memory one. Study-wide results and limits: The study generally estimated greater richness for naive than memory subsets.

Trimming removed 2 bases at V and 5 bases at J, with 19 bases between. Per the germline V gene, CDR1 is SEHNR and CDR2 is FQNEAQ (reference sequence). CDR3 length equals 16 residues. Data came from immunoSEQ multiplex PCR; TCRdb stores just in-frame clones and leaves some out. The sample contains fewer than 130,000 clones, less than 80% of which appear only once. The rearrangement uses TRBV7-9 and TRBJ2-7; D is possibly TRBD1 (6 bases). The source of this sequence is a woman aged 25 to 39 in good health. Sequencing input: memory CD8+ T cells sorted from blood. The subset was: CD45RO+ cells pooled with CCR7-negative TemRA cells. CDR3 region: CASSLKHNRVFNEQYF. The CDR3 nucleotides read TGTGCCAGCAGCTTAAAGCACAACAGGGTTTTCAACGAGCAGTACTTC.